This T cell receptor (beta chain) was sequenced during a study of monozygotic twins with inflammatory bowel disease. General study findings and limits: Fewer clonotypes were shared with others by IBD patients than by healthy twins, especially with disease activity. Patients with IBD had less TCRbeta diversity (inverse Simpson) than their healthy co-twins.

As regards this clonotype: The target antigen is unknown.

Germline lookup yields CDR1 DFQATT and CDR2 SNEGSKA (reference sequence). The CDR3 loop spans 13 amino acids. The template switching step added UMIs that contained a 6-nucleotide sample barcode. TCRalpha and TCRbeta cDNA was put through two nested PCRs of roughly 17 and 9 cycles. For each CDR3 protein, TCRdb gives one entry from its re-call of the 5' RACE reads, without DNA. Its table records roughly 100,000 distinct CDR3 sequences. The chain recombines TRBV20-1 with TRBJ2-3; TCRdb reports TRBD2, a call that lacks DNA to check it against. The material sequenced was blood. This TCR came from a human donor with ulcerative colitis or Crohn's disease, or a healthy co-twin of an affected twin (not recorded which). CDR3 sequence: CSANRGGRDTQYF.